Below are 31 T cell receptor beta chains sequenced from a single sample in a study of metastatic and nonmetastatic thyroid tumors. TCRdb re-analyzed the PCR reads through MiXCR. The sample carries 6,500 to 9,000 clones, about 26% recorded once. Thyroid surgery had not been preceded by any treatment in any patient. What was sequenced was adjacent normal tissue. The origin of the receptors is a female donor with papillary thyroid cancer or a benign thyroid nodule (not recorded which). Some clones in this sample may be carry-over from other donors' samples.

This clone ranks as medium-sized. V and J are TRBV15 and TRBJ1-1; 8 positions match TRBD1. After removal of 3 bases from V and 4 bases from J, the junction contained 7 bases not matched to a gene. Germline V gene lookup returns CDR1 LNHNV and CDR2 YYDKDF (reference sequence). CDR3 length: 15 amino acids. The CDR3 DNA reads TGTGCCACCAGCAGTGAGCAGGGGGCGAGCACTGAAGCTTTCTTT. Residues: CATSSEQGASTEAFF.

There are many counts of this clone. A much larger clone differs from this one at a single base, so this may be a read error. Additional DNA sequences in this sample encode the identical CDR3. This chain uses TRBV30 with TRBJ2-7; 7 positions agree with TRBD2. V lost 5 bases, J lost 7 bases, and 11 bases stayed unmatched. CDR1 and CDR2 from the germline V gene are GTSNPN and SVGIG (reference sequence). The CDR3 has 13 residues. The CDR3 region is CAWDPGWGGEQYF. The CDR3 region has the DNA TGTGCCTGGGACCCGGGCTGGGGGGGGGAGCAGTACTTC.

This clone was detected only a few times. The chain links TRBV6-5 to TRBJ2-1; D gene ambiguous. V was pared by 5 bases and J by 7 bases, with 18 bases between. Germline CDR1 MNHEY, CDR2 SVGAGI. The CDR3 sequence is 15 residues long. The CDR3 bases are TGTGCCAGCAGTCACCGAACCATAGGTAGTAATGAGCAGTTCTTC. Amino acids: CASSHRTIGSNEQFF.

This clone was recorded a few times. The chain uses TRBV2 and TRBJ1-2; no reliable D call. Germline CDR1 and CDR2: SNHLY and FYNNEI. The ends were cut back, 3 bases at V and 1 base at J, with 6 bases in the middle. The CDR3 consists of 13 residues. The CDR3 coding sequence is TGTGCCAGCAGTGAGGCGGGTAACTATGGCTACACCTTC. Its protein is CASSEAGNYGYTF.

V and J are TRBV2 and TRBJ2-3; the D call may be TRBD1 or TRBD2 (5 bases each). V was clipped by 6 bases and J by 4 bases, with 20 bases between them. The V gene's germline CDR1 is SNHLY and CDR2 FYNNEI. CDR3 length: 16 residues. The CDR3 reads CASRGDGGHSADTQYF. In DNA, the CDR3 is TGTGCCAGCAGGGGGGACGGCGGACATAGCGCAGATACGCAGTATTTT. The variable domain in full, completed from reference TRBV2 and TRBJ2-3, reads EPEVTQTPSHQVTQMGQEVILRCVPISNHLYFYWYRQILGQKVEFLVSFYNNEISEKSEIFDDQFSVERPDGSNFTLKIRSTKLEDSAMYFCASRGDGGHSADTQYFGPGTRLTVL.

Relative to its sample, this clone is medium-sized. The chain is built from TRBV7-2 and TRBJ1-1, with D perhaps matching TRBD1 (6 bases). With 2 bases removed from V and 5 bases from J, the gap between germline ends came to 15 bases. Germline CDR1 SGHTA, CDR2 FQGNSA. The CDR3 spans 15 residues. CDR3 loop: CASSLTGMQGTEAFF. Written as DNA, the CDR3 is TGTGCCAGCAGCTTAACGGGTATGCAGGGGACTGAAGCTTTCTTT.

This clone is classed as medium-sized. The V and J genes are TRBV5-5 and TRBJ1-4; TRBD1 agrees at 7 bases. The CDR3 totals 14 residues. With 1 base clipped from V and 8 bases from J, the junction kept 5 bases outside the gene matches. Germline CDR1 reads SGHKS; CDR2 reads YYEKEE (reference sequence). The CDR3 DNA reads as TGTGCCAGCAGCTTGAGGGGGCTCGGAGAAAAACTGTTTTTT. Translating it yields CASSLRGLGEKLFF.

Turning to this clone: Being one base from a much bigger clone, this may be a read error. The genes are TRBV9 and TRBJ1-2, with D tentatively TRBD1 (6 bases). The CDR3 runs 12 residues. Germline-derived CDR1 and CDR2 are SGDLS and YYNGEE. The CDR3 region is CACSVRGGLQAF. The CDR3 nucleotides are TGTGCCTGCAGCGTACGTGGGGGCCTCCAAGCCTTC.

This rearrangement joins TRBV27 to TRBJ1-2, with a weak D call TRBD1 (6 bases). The CDR3 has 14 residues. CDR1 MNHEY and CDR2 SMNVEV come from the germline V gene (reference sequence). V gave up 5 bases and J gave up 7 bases, with 17 bases separating them. The DNA of the CDR3 is TGTGCCAGCAGTCTTACAGGGCTTCTGGGTGGCTACACCTTC. Translating it yields CASSLTGLLGGYTF.

The chain combines TRBV6-1 with TRBJ2-3; D gene unclear. Looked up from germline, CDR1 is MNHNS and CDR2 is SASEGT. V dropped 6 bases and J dropped 0 bases, with 7 bases sitting between them. This CDR3 has 13 residues. The CDR3 loop is CASRGASTDTQYF. The CDR3 DNA sequence: TGTGCCAGCAGAGGAGCTAGCACAGATACGCAGTATTTT.

The genes are TRBV6-1 and TRBJ2-2; TRBD1 is a possible D gene (6 bases). There are 15 residues in the CDR3. Germline V gene sequence: CDR1 MNHNS, CDR2 SASEGT. Trimming took off 4 bases at V and 1 base at J, with 10 bases between the two ends. This CDR3 reads CASSGARGNTGELFF. For the CDR3, the DNA is TGTGCCAGCAGTGGAGCCAGGGGGAACACCGGGGAGCTGTTTTTT.

This clone was found a few times. CDR3: CASSQDEMGGDSPLHF. The CDR3 bases are TGTGCCAGCAGTCAAGACGAAATGGGGGGCGATTCACCCCTCCACTTT. This chain connects TRBV6-1 to TRBJ1-6; tentatively, D is TRBD1 (6 bases). Trimming pared 5 bases from V and 8 bases from J, leaving 19 bases between. The germline gives CDR1 MNHNS, CDR2 SASEGT. The CDR3 contains 16 residues.

This clone was counted between two and nine times. This chain links TRBV6-1 with TRBJ2-7; TRBD2 is a possible D gene (6 bases). V lost 7 bases and J lost 3, with 13 bases in between. Germline V CDR1 and CDR2: MNHNS, SASEGT. This CDR3 contains 13 residues. The chain's CDR3 is CASKIPGVYEQYF. In DNA, the CDR3 is TGTGCCAGCAAAATCCCGGGGGTCTACGAGCAGTACTTC.

The V call is TRBV5-1, the J call TRBJ2-2; TRBD2 aligns across 10 bases. V shed 2 bases and J 7 bases; nucleotides not matched to a gene: 8. The CDR3 totals 16 residues. Germline V CDR1 and CDR2: SGHRS, YFSETQ. In DNA form, the CDR3 reads TGCGCCAGCAGCTTAGCGGGAGGGCCCTCGGTCGGGGAGCTGTTTTTT. Translating it yields CASSLAGGPSVGELFF.

The chain carries TRBV5-6 and TRBJ2-2; D is uncertain. CDR3 size: 15 residues. Germline V CDR1 and CDR2: SGHDT, YYEEEE. V was clipped by 6 bases and J by 3 bases, with 15 bases between them. The CDR3 nucleotides read TGTGCCAGCATCCCCCAGAATGGGTACACCGGGGAGCTGTTTTTT. This gives the protein CASIPQNGYTGELFF. The full variable domain, rest sourced from reference TRBV5-6 and TRBJ2-2, is DAGVTQSPTHLIKTRGQQVTLRCSPKSGHDTVSWYQQALGQGPQFIFQYYEEEERQRGNFPDRFSGHQFPNYSSELNVNALLLGDSALYLCASIPQNGYTGELFFGEGSRLTVL.

By proportion, this clone is medium-sized. The chain joins TRBV6-1 to TRBJ1-2; TRBD1 aligns across 8 bases. Trimming cost V 3 bases and J 5 bases; bases outside gene matches: 5. Germline loops: CDR1 MNHNS, CDR2 SASEGT. The CDR3 is made up of 14 amino acids. The CDR3 DNA sequence: TGTGCCAGCAGTGACAGGGGGCAAGTGTATGGCTACACCTTC. It yields the protein CASSDRGQVYGYTF.

This clone was counted only a few times. The chain employs TRBV28 and TRBJ2-5; tentative D call: TRBD1 (5 bases). This CDR3 comprises 15 residues. Germline lookup yields CDR1 MDHEN and CDR2 SYDVKM. V was pared by 5 bases and J by 1 base, with 14 bases between. The CDR3 DNA is TGTGCCAGCAGTGCCAGGGCTATTAGCCAAGAGACCCAGTACTTC. Amino acids: CASSARAISQETQYF.

CDR3 nucleotide sequence: TGTGCCAGCTCTCGGGCCCTTCAAGAGACCCAGTACTTC. Its translation is CASSRALQETQYF. This chain connects TRBV18 to TRBJ2-5; the D is unclear. CDR3 length: 13 amino acids. CDR1 and CDR2 from the germline V gene are KGHSH and LQKENI. V was clipped by 6 bases and J by 2 bases, with 10 bases between them.

This clone was found a few times. The genes are TRBV7-8 and TRBJ2-5, with D unclear. CDR3 length: 14 amino acids. Germline loops: CDR1 SGHVS, CDR2 FQNEAQ. V shed 1 base and J shed 5 bases, with 11 bases lying between them. The CDR3 spells CASSLVVGGETQYF. CDR3 bases: TGTGCCAGCAGCTTAGTGGTTGGCGGCGAGACCCAGTACTTC. Using reference TRBV7-8 and TRBJ2-5 for the parts outside the CDR3, the full variable domain is GAGVSQSPRYKVAKRGQDVALRCDPISGHVSLFWYQQALGQGPEFLTYFQNEAQLDKSGLPSDRFFAERPEGSVSTLKIQRTQQEDSAVYLCASSLVVGGETQYFGPGTRLLVL.

Sample share makes this clone large. V usage is TRBV11-2 and J usage is TRBJ1-3, with no clear D. Looked up from germline, CDR1 is SGHAT and CDR2 is FQNNGV. CDR3 length: 17 residues. V lost 1 base and J 0 bases, leaving 13 bases between the germline ends. The CDR3 DNA reads as TGTGCCAGCAGCTTAGGATCGGGCGGGTCCTCTGGAAACACCATATATTTT. Residues: CASSLGSGGSSGNTIYF.

This chain uses TRBV7-6 with TRBJ1-2, with 10 nucleotides matching TRBD1. J gave up 3 bases and V 5 bases, and 12 bases lay outside the gene matches. This CDR3 comprises 17 residues. Germline assignment: CDR1 SGHVS and CDR2 FNYEAQ. In DNA, the CDR3 is TGTGCCAGCAGCCCAGGAGACAGGGGGCATATTGACTATGGCTACACCTTC. Its translation: CASSPGDRGHIDYGYTF.

The chain is built from TRBV5-1 and TRBJ1-1, with D perhaps TRBD1 (6 bases). V was shortened by 1 base and J by 1 base, with 11 bases between the two germline ends. Germline V gene lookup returns CDR1 SGHRS and CDR2 YFSETQ. This CDR3 has 15 residues. CDR3 nucleotide sequence: TGCGCCAGCAGCTTGTTCACAGGGAAGAACACTGAAGCTTTCTTT. Encoded protein: CASSLFTGKNTEAFF.

This clone is labeled medium-sized (0.01 to 0.1%). The chain is built from TRBV25-1 and TRBJ2-1, with a tentative D call TRBD1 (5 bases). Deletions cut 5 bases from V and 4 bases from J, with 6 bases between. The CDR3 covers 12 residues. The germline gives CDR1 MGHDK, CDR2 SYGVNS. CDR3 in DNA: TGTGCCAGCAGTCACAGGTACAATGAGCAGTTCTTC. It encodes CASSHRYNEQFF.

This clone was detected a few times. This sequence joins TRBV19 and TRBJ1-4; D remains unclear. The CDR3 runs to 15 residues. The germline gives CDR1 LNHDA, CDR2 SQIVND (reference sequence). The V gene lost 5 bases and the J gene lost 4 bases, with 14 bases spanning the gap. CDR3 sequence: CASSYSAVLNEKLFF. CDR3 sequence (DNA): TGTGCCAGTAGTTACTCGGCAGTCCTTAATGAAAAACTGTTTTTT.

The genes are TRBV4-2 and TRBJ2-1; no clear D. The V end lost 4 bases, the J end lost 8 bases, and 12 bases lay between the germline ends. The CDR3 is 13 residues long. Germline lookup yields CDR1 LGHNA and CDR2 YNFKEQ. For the CDR3, the DNA is TGTGCCAGCAGCCTGAGACTGGGCGATGAGCAGTTCTTC. The encoded protein is CASSLRLGDEQFF.

The gene calls are TRBV4-2 and TRBJ1-4; 8 bases agree with TRBD1. The CDR3 consists of 19 residues. V lost 6 bases to trimming and J lost 0 bases; unmatched junction nucleotides: 15. Germline lookup yields CDR1 LGHNA and CDR2 YNFKEQ. The CDR3 nucleotides read TGTGCCAGCAGTCGTCCTCTGACAGGGGTTGGGGCAACTAATGAAAAACTGTTTTTT. Protein sequence: CASSRPLTGVGATNEKLFF.

The genes are TRBV30 and TRBJ1-4; a weak D match, TRBD1 (6 bases). The CDR3 consists of 14 residues. Germline CDR1 and CDR2: GTSNPN and SVGIG (reference sequence). The V and J ends lost 0 bases and 8 bases respectively, with 13 bases between them. CDR3 residues: CAWSVRQGKEKLFF. The CDR3 DNA follows: TGTGCCTGGAGTGTACGGCAGGGGAAGGAAAAACTGTTTTTT.

This clone counts as medium-sized. The CDR3 DNA reads as TGCAGCGTCACGCAGCTGGGACACCTGCAAGAGACCCAGTACTTC. It is translated as CSVTQLGHLQETQYF. The V gene is TRBV29-1, the J gene TRBJ2-5; tentative D call: TRBD1 (6 bases). Trimming shortened V by 6 bases and J by 2 bases, and 19 bases separated the two germline ends. The CDR3 is 15 residues long. Germline CDR1 is SQVTM and CDR2 is ANQGSEA. The entire variable domain, with the rest obtained from reference TRBV29-1 and TRBJ2-5, is as follows: SAVISQKPSRDICQRGTSLTIQCQVDSQVTMMFWYRQQPGQSLTLIATANQGSEATYESGFVIDKFPISRPNLTFSTLTVSNMSPEDSSIYLCSVTQLGHLQETQYFGPGTRLLVL.

Note on this clone: Sequence at one end of the junction differs from germline and may be a read error. This sequence joins TRBV28 and TRBJ2-6; possible D gene TRBD1, 5 bases. Germline V gives CDR1 MDHEN, CDR2 SYDVKM. The CDR3 consists of 15 residues. The CDR3 reads CASSRRVAGANFLTF. CDR3 bases: TGTGCCAGCAGCCGCAGGGTGGCTGGGGCCAACTTCCTGACTTTC.

The table lists this clone with a few counts. This chain connects TRBV7-8 to TRBJ1-1; no clear D gene. The germline V gene has CDR1 SGHVS and CDR2 FQNEAQ. The CDR3 extends over 13 amino acids. V was shortened by 0 bases and J by 5 bases, with 7 bases between the two germline ends. CDR3: CASSLAERTEAFF. In DNA form, the CDR3 reads TGTGCCAGCAGCTTAGCGGAGAGGACTGAAGCTTTCTTT.

This clone was counted many times. It may be a read error: a sequence one base away is much more abundant. At the DNA level, this CDR3 is encoded by other sequences in the same sample as well. The chain joins TRBV5-1 to TRBJ2-7, with unresolved D. V was shortened by 2 bases and J by 6 bases, with 12 bases between the two germline ends. The CDR3 sequence is 13 residues long. The germline V gene has CDR1 SGHRS and CDR2 YFSETQ. CDR3 nucleotides: TGCGCCAGCAGCTTCGGACCGGTGGGCGAGCAGTACTTC. Its protein is CASSFGPVGEQYF.